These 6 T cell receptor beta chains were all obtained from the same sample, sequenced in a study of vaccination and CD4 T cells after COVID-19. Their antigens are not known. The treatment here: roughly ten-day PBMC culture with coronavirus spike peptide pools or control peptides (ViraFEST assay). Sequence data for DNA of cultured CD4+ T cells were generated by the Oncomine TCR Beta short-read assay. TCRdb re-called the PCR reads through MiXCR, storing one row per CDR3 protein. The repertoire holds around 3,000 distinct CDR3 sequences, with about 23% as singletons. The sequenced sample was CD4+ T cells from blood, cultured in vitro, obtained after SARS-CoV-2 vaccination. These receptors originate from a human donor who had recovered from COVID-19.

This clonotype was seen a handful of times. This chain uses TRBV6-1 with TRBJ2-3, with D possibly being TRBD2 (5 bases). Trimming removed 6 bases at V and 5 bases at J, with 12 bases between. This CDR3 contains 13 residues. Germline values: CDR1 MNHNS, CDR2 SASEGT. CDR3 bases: TGTGCCAGCAGGAGAGATGAGGGAGATACGCAGTATTTT. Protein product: CASRRDEGDTQYF.

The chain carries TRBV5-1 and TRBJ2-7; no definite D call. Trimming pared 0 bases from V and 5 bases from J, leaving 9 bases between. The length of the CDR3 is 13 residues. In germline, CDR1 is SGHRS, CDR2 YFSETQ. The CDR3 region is CASSLGGFNEQYF. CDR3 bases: TGCGCCAGCAGCTTGGGGGGTTTCAACGAGCAGTACTTC.

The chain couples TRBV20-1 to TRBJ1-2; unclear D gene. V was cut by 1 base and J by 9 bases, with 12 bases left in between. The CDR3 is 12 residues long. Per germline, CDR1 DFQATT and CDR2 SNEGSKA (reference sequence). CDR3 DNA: TGCAGTGCTAGAGCGGGCCCTTACAGCTACACCTTC. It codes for CSARAGPYSYTF.

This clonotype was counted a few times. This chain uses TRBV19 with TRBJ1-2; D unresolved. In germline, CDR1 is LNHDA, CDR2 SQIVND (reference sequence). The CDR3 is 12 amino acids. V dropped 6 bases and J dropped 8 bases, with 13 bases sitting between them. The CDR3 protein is CASSARASGYTF. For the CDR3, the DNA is TGTGCCAGTAGCGCGAGGGCCTCGGGCTACACCTTC.

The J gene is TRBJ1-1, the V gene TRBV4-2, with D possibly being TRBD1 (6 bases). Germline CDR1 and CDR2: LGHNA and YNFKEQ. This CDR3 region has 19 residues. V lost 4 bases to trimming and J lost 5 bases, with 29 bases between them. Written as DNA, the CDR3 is TGTGCCAGCAGCCGCTTCGGGGGGGGGAAGCGGGGGGCGATTACTGAAGCTTTCTTT. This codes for CASSRFGGGKRGAITEAFF.

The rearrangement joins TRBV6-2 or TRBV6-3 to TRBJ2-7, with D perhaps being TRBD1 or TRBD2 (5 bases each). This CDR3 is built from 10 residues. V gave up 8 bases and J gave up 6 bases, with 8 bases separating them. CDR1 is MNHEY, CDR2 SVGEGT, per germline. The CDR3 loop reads CASWGSEQYF. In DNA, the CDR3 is TGTGCCAGCTGGGGGAGCGAGCAGTACTTC.